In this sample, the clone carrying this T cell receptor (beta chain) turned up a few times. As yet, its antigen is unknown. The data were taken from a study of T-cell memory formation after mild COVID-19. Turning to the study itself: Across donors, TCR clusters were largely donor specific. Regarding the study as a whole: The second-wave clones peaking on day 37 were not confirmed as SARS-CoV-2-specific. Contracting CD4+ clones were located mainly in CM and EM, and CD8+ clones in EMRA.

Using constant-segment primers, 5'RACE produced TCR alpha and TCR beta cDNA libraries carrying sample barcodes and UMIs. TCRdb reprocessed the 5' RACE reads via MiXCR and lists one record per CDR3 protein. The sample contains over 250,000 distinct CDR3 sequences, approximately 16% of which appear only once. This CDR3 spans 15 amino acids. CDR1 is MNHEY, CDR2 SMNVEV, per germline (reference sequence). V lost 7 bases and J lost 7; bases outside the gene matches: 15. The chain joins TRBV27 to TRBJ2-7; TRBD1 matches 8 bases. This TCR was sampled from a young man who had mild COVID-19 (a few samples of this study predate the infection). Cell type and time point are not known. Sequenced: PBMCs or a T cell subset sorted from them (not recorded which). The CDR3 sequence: CASTTTGGRLREQYF. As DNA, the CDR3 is TGTGCCAGCACCACTACAGGGGGGCGTTTGAGAGAGCAGTACTTC.